The 21 T cell receptor beta chains presented below share a single source sample, sequenced in a study of regulatory T cells in long-lasting Graves disease. CDR3-region Arm-PCR and iRepertoire HTBI primers produced the TCR beta libraries. In TCRdb, the multiplex PCR reads were re-called with MiXCR into one record per CDR3 protein. The table has approximately 310,000 distinct CDR3 sequences, more than 15% seen once. The time point denotes: newly diagnosed GD, antithyroid drugs for less than 3 months. Extracted PBMC RNA gave rise to the TCR library. The sample was peripheral blood mononuclear cells (PBMCs), taken at new diagnosis, from a patient treated with antithyroid drugs. The receptors derive from a female donor with Graves disease.

Many counts were recorded for this clonotype. The J gene is TRBJ2-1, the V gene TRBV7-2, with 8 bases lining up with TRBD2. Germline V gives CDR1 SGHTA, CDR2 FQGNSA. CDR3 length: 14 amino acids. Germline trimming cut 2 bases from V and 8 bases from J; bases unmatched to any gene: 5. CDR3 sequence reads: CASSLSGTRYEQFF. The CDR3 nucleotides are TGTGCCAGCAGCTTATCTGGGACTAGATATGAGCAGTTCTTC.

This clonotype appeared many times. The chain employs TRBV27 and TRBJ2-3; 11 bases are shared with TRBD2. CDR3 length: 13 amino acids. Germline CDR1 MNHEY, CDR2 SMNVEV (reference sequence). V gave up 6 bases and J gave up 5 bases; unmatched junction bases: 1. The CDR3 DNA sequence: TGTGCCAGCAGACTAGCGGGAGTAGATACGCAGTATTTT. Translation gives CASRLAGVDTQYF.

This clonotype has a count of ten or more. The chain links TRBV9 to TRBJ1-2; D call uncertain. Germline V lookup: CDR1 SGDLS, CDR2 YYNGEE. Trimming removed 0 bases at V and 0 bases at J, with 9 bases between. The CDR3 has 15 residues. The DNA of the CDR3 is TGTGCCAGCAGCGTAGAGGCAGCCTCTAACTATGGCTACACCTTC. Its protein is CASSVEAASNYGYTF.

In its sample, this clonotype was seen many times. The rearrangement links TRBV2 to TRBJ1-5; TRBD1 aligns across 7 bases. Per germline, CDR1 SNHLY and CDR2 FYNNEI. The length of the CDR3 is 19 residues. V dropped 7 bases and J dropped 0; count of bases not matched to a gene: 18. The CDR3 nucleotides read TGTGCCAGCAAAAGGGGGCTCGGGAAGGGGGATTATAGCAATCAGCCCCAGCATTTT. Protein: CASKRGLGKGDYSNQPQHF.

This clonotype was seen once. The chain has TRBV28 and TRBJ2-5; 10 bases line up with TRBD2. The CDR3 extends over 16 amino acids. With 6 bases clipped from V and 2 bases from J, the junction kept 9 bases outside the gene matches. CDR1 is MDHEN, CDR2 SYDVKM, per germline. The CDR3, as DNA: TGTGCCAGCAGCTTGGGATCTAGCGGGAGTCAAGAGACCCAGTACTTC. Its translation: CASSLGSSGSQETQYF.

The V call is TRBV18, the J call TRBJ2-7; 8 bases agree with TRBD2. This CDR3 spans 15 amino acids. CDR1 is KGHSH, CDR2 LQKENI, per germline. Trimming took 5 bases from V and 6 from J; bases not matched to a gene: 12. Here the CDR3 reads CASSYTGTSGSEQYF. CDR3 nucleotides: TGTGCCAGCTCATATACCGGGACTAGTGGTAGCGAGCAGTACTTC.

Comment on this clonotype: A much larger clone lies a single base off, so this may be a read error. The J gene is TRBJ2-1, the V gene TRBV6-2 or TRBV6-3; TRBD2 aligns across 7 bases. The J call is uncertain, as TRBJ2-7 better fits the DNA end. Germline V CDR1 and CDR2: MNHEY, SVGEGT. The CDR3 runs 15 residues. CDR3 protein: CASSYGGSSYNEQYF. The CDR3 DNA reads as TGTGCCAGCAGTTACGGCGGGAGTTCCTACAATGAGCAGTACTTC.

Ten or more counts support this clonotype. CDR3 bases: TGTGCCAGCAGCGTAGCCGCAGGGTACACTGAAGCTTTCTTT. This gives the protein CASSVAAGYTEAFF. The V gene is TRBV9, the J gene TRBJ1-1, with D possibly being TRBD1 (5 bases). The CDR3 spans 14 residues. V was clipped by 0 bases and J by 3 bases, with 9 bases between them. The germline CDR1 and CDR2 sequences are SGDLS and YYNGEE.

V gene TRBV7-6 combines with J gene TRBJ2-7; D may match TRBD1 or TRBD2 (5 bases each). V gave up 5 bases and J gave up 0 bases, with 14 bases separating them. CDR3 length: 15 residues. The germline V gene encodes CDR1 SGHVS and CDR2 FNYEAQ. As DNA, the CDR3 is TGTGCCAGCAGCCCGTTAGGGGAGAGCTCCTACGAGCAGTACTTC. This gives the protein CASSPLGESSYEQYF.

This clonotype was seen many times. V usage is TRBV11-2 and J usage is TRBJ2-1, with D possibly being TRBD2 (6 bases). In germline, CDR1 is SGHAT, CDR2 FQNNGV. Trimming removed 5 bases at V and 8 bases at J, with 25 bases between. The CDR3 loop spans 17 amino acids. The CDR3 loop reads CASSLVLTSSRSDEQFF. CDR3 sequence (DNA): TGTGCCAGCAGCCTAGTCCTCACTAGCTCGCGGTCCGATGAGCAGTTCTTC. The entire variable domain, with the rest obtained from reference TRBV11-2 and TRBJ2-1, is as follows: EAGVAQSPRYKIIEKRQSVAFWCNPISGHATLYWYQQILGQGPKLLIQFQNNGVVDDSQLPKDRFSAERLKGVDSTLKIQPAKLEDSAVYLCASSLVLTSSRSDEQFFGPGTRLTVL.

This clonotype has ten or more counts. This sequence joins TRBV24-1 and TRBJ2-7; 13 bases are shared with TRBD2. The CDR3 spans 16 residues. Germline V CDR1 and CDR2: KGHDR, SFDVKD. V trimming: 3 bases; J trimming: 6 bases; junction bases outside the gene matches: 7. The CDR3 sequence: CATSDSGLAGVGEQYF. The CDR3 DNA sequence: TGTGCCACCAGTGATAGCGGACTAGCGGGAGTCGGCGAGCAGTACTTC.

This clonotype was seen many times. The V and J genes are TRBV12-3 or TRBV12-4 and TRBJ2-1; tentatively, D is TRBD1 or TRBD2 (7 bases each). CDR3 length equals 18 residues. V lost 7 bases and J 4 bases, leaving 26 bases between the germline ends. The CDR3 region has the DNA TGTGCCAGCATCCCAACCGCAACAGGGGAGGGGCCTTACAATGAGCAGTTCTTC. It is translated as CASIPTATGEGPYNEQFF.

This clonotype was seen ten or more times. V gene TRBV4-1 combines with J gene TRBJ2-3; no firm D call. CDR3 length: 14 residues. Germline CDR1 and CDR2: MGHRA and YSYEKL. V was trimmed by 0 bases and J by 2 bases, leaving 6 bases between them. The CDR3 nucleotides read TGCGCCAGCAGCCAAGATCTTGCCACAGATACGCAGTATTTT. The encoded protein is CASSQDLATDTQYF.

The chain joins TRBV20-1 to TRBJ1-1, with D possibly matching TRBD1 (5 bases). Trimming removed 5 bases at V and 3 bases at J, with 7 bases between. The CDR3 has 11 residues. The germline CDR1 and CDR2 sequences are DFQATT and SNEGSKA (reference sequence). The CDR3 sequence: CSAPRDTEAFF. The CDR3 DNA reads as TGCAGTGCTCCCAGGGACACTGAAGCTTTCTTT.

The chain is built from TRBV2 and TRBJ2-3; 8 bases align to TRBD2. J gave up 3 bases and V 5 bases, and 13 bases lay outside the gene matches. CDR1 and CDR2 from the germline V gene are SNHLY and FYNNEI. The CDR3 runs to 17 residues. In nucleotides, the CDR3 is TGTGCCAGCAGTCACGGGAGGGCCGAGTTGTGGACAGATACGCAGTATTTT. It specifies CASSHGRAELWTDTQYF.

This clonotype was recorded a few times. The CDR3: CASSADPGSNQPQHF. In DNA form, the CDR3 reads TGCGCCAGCAGCGCCGACCCTGGGAGCAATCAGCCCCAGCATTTT. V usage is TRBV5-1 and J usage is TRBJ1-5; no firm D call. Trimming pared 4 bases from V and 1 base from J, leaving 12 bases between. Germline CDR1 SGHRS, CDR2 YFSETQ. The CDR3 is made up of 15 amino acids.

This clonotype was seen repeatedly, ten times or more. A junction boundary mismatches the germline segment, possibly from a read error. V gene TRBV15 combines with J gene TRBJ2-7; D perhaps matches TRBD1 (5 bases). Germline CDR1 reads LNHNV; CDR2 reads YYDKDF (reference sequence). This CDR3 has 14 residues. CDR3 loop: CATSRDRLGRGVDF. CDR3 bases: TGTGCCACCAGCAGAGATCGTCTGGGGCGTGGGGTAGACTTC.

This clonotype was counted ten times or more. The genes are TRBV19 and TRBJ2-5, with D possibly TRBD1 on 7 matching bases. Germline values: CDR1 LNHDA, CDR2 SQIVND (reference sequence). The CDR3 is 16 amino acids. V lost 4 bases to trimming and J lost 0 bases, with 15 bases between them. As DNA, the CDR3 is TGTGCCAGTAGTAAGACAGGGACTTTGTACCAAGAGACCCAGTACTTC. It translates to CASSKTGTLYQETQYF.

This clonotype was seen a handful of times. V and J are TRBV20-1 and TRBJ1-2; D ambiguous. This CDR3 is built from 14 residues. Trimming stripped 5 bases from V and 3 bases from J, with 16 bases between. CDR1 DFQATT and CDR2 SNEGSKA come from the germline V gene (reference sequence). The CDR3 bases are TGCAGTGCTTATGTCTCGCGGCAGGACTATGGCTACACCTTC. Translating it yields CSAYVSRQDYGYTF.

This clonotype was seen at least ten times. The germline gene is not matched at one end of the junction; a read error may be the cause. V and J are TRBV20-1 and TRBJ2-2; D might be TRBD1 or TRBD2, each matching 5 bases. The CDR3 spans 15 residues. Germline V gives CDR1 DFQATT, CDR2 SNEGSKA (reference sequence). CDR3 coding DNA: TGCAGTGCCAGGGCTCGGGGCGAGGTCACCGAGGAGCTGTTTTTT. As protein: CSARARGEVTEELFF.

This clonotype occurred many times. The V gene is TRBV5-1, the J gene TRBJ2-4, with 9 bases aligning to TRBD1. The V segment lost 0 bases and the J segment 6 bases; nucleotides outside the gene matches: 4. Germline V gives CDR1 SGHRS, CDR2 YFSETQ. This CDR3 spans 15 amino acids. CDR3 DNA sequence: TGCGCCAGCAGCTTGGTTGAGGACAGGGGAAACATTCAGTACTTC. It is translated as CASSLVEDRGNIQYF.